This T cell receptor beta chain was obtained from a study of blood T cell repertoires in COVID-19. The wider study: The United States, Italy and Spain were the sources of the acute and convalescent COVID-19 samples. T cells, B-cell-depleted T cells, or PBMCs supplied cDNA or gDNA.

Per the germline V gene, CDR1 is SGHNT and CDR2 is YYREEE (reference sequence). The germline V and J ends were trimmed by 4 bases and 1 base, with 15 bases remaining between them. The CDR3 is 15 amino acids. Original methodology: How many nucleated cells were present was estimated from reference gene primer amplification. The assay was immunoSEQ multiplex PCR, and TCRdb's table has in-frame clones only and misses some. V and J calls and clone size follow that table, whereas D and trimming were derived from the DNA. The sample lists tens of thousands of clones, around 80% occurring once. Sequenced material: peripheral blood. V gene TRBV5-4 combines with J gene TRBJ2-7; D is unresolved. The clonotype comes from a human donor in a cohort sampled during active COVID-19. The CDR3 is CASSIDLHGSYEQYF. CDR3 coding DNA: TGTGCCAGCAGCATAGACTTGCATGGGTCCTACGAGCAGTACTTC. The entire variable domain, with the rest obtained from reference TRBV5-4 and TRBJ2-7, is as follows: ETGVTQSPTHLIKTRGQQVTLRCSSQSGHNTVSWYQQALGQGPQFIFQYYREEENGRGNFPPRFSGLQFPNYSSELNVNALELDDSALYLCASSIDLHGSYEQYFGPGTRLTVT.